The source of this TCR beta chain is a study of T cell responses to AZD1222 COVID-19 vaccine. Using immunoSEQ multiplex PCR, the repertoire was profiled, and TCRdb retains in-frame clones only, with some absent. The sample gives 130,000 to 150,000 clones, around 83% of which show up once; about 4.9% is in the top ten. The germline CDR1 and CDR2 sequences are LGHDT and YNNKEL (reference sequence). The CDR3 runs 13 residues. Deletions cut 0 bases from V and 4 bases from J, with 7 bases between. Sample: peripheral blood, taken 28 days after the second AZD1222 dose. The chain has TRBV3-1 (or the pseudogene TRBV3-2) and TRBJ2-7, with D perhaps matching TRBD1 (6 bases). The sequence derives from an adult who received the AZD1222 COVID-19 vaccine. The CDR3 DNA is TGTGCCAGCAGCCAAGAAGGGGGTTACGAGCAGTACTTC. It codes for CASSQEGGYEQYF.